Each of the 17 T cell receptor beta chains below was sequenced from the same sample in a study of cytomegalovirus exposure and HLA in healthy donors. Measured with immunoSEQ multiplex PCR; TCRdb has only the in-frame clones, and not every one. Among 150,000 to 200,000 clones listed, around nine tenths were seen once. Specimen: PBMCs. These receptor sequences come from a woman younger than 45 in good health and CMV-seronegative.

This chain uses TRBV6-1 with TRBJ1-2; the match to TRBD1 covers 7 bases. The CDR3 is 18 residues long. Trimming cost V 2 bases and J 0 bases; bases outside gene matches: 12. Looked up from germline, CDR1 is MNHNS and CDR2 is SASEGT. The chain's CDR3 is CASSETVRGRGTNYGYTF. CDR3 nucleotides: TGTGCCAGCAGTGAAACTGTAAGGGGGCGAGGTACTAACTATGGCTACACCTTC.

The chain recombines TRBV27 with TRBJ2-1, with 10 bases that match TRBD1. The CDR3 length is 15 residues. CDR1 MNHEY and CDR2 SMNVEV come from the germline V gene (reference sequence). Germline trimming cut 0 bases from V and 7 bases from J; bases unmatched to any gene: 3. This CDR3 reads CASSLSGQGSNEQFF. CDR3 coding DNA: TGTGCCAGCAGTTTATCGGGACAGGGGTCGAATGAGCAGTTCTTC.

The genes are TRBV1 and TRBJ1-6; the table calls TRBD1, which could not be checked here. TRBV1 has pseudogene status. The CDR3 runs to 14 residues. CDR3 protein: CTSSHDTGSSPLHF. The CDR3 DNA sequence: TGCACCAGCAGCCACGACACCGGTAGTTCACCCCTCCACTTT.

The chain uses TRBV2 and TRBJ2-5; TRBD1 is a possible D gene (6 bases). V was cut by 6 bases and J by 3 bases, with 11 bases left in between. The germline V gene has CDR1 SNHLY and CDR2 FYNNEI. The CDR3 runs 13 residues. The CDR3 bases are TGTGCCAGCAGAAGGGACACCGAAGAGACCCAGTACTTC. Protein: CASRRDTEETQYF.

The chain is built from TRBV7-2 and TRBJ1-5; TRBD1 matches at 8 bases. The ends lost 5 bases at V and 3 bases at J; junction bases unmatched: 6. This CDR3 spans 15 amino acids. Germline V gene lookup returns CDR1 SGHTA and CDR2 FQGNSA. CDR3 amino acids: CASSRGQDPNQPQHF. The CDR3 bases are TGTGCCAGCAGCCGGGGACAGGACCCCAATCAGCCCCAGCATTTT.

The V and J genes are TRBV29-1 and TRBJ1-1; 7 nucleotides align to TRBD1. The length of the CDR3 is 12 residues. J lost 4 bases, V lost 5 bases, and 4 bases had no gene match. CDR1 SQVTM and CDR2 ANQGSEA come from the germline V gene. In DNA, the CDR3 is TGCAGCGTTAGGGGGCTTTTCACTGAAGCTTTCTTT. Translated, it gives CSVRGLFTEAFF. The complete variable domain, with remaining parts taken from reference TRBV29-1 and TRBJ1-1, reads SAVISQKPSRDICQRGTSLTIQCQVDSQVTMMFWYRQQPGQSLTLIATANQGSEATYESGFVIDKFPISRPNLTFSTLTVSNMSPEDSSIYLCSVRGLFTEAFFGQGTRLTVV.

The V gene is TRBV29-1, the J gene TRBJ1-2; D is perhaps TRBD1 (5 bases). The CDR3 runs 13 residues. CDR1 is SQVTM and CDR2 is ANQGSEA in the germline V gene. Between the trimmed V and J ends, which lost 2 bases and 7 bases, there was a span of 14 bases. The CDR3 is CSVEWVRESGYTF. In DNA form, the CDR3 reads TGCAGCGTTGAATGGGTCAGGGAATCTGGCTACACCTTC.

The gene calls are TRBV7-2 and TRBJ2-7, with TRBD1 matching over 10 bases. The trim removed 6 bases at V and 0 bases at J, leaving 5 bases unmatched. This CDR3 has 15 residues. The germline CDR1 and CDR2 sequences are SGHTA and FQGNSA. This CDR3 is CASRPGTGASYEQYF. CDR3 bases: TGTGCCAGCAGGCCCGGGACAGGGGCCTCCTACGAGCAGTACTTC.

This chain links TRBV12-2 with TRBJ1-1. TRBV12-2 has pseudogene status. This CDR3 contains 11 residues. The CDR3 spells CASRFDRVPSF. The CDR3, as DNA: TGTGCAAGTCGCTTCGATCGGGTCCCATCCTTT.

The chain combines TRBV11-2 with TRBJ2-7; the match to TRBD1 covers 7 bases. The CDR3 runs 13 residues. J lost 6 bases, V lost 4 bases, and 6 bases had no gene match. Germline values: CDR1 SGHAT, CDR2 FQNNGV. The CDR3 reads CASSWTNRGEQYF. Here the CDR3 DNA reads TGTGCCAGCAGCTGGACCAACAGGGGCGAGCAGTACTTC.

The CDR3 region is CASTDFGGKLFF. In nucleotides, the CDR3 is TGTGCCAGCACCGATTTTGGCGGAAAACTGTTTTTT. The chain is built from TRBV2 and TRBJ1-4; D ambiguous. The CDR3 is made up of 12 amino acids. Germline values: CDR1 SNHLY, CDR2 FYNNEI. Trimming left V 7 bases short and J 10 bases short, with 13 bases between.

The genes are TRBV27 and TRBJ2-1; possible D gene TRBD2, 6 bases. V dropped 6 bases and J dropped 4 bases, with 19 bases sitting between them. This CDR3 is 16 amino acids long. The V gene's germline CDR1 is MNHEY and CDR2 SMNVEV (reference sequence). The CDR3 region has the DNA TGTGCCAGCAGCCAAGGGCGGGGAGTAGGGTACAATGAGCAGTTCTTC. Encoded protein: CASSQGRGVGYNEQFF.

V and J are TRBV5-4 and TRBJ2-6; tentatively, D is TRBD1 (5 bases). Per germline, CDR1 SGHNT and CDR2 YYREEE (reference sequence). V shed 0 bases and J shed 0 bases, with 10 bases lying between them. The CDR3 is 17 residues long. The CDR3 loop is CASSLERQTSGANVLTF. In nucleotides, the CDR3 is TGTGCCAGCAGCTTGGAGCGACAGACCTCTGGGGCCAACGTCCTGACTTTC. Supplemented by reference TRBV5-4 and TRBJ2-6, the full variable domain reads ETGVTQSPTHLIKTRGQQVTLRCSSQSGHNTVSWYQQALGQGPQFIFQYYREEENGRGNFPPRFSGLQFPNYSSELNVNALELDDSALYLCASSLERQTSGANVLTFGAGSRLTVL.

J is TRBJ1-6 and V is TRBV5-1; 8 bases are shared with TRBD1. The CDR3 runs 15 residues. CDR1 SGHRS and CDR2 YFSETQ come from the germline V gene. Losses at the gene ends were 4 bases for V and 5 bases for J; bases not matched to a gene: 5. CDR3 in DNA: TGCGCCAGCAGCCCGACAGGGGCGAATAATTCACCCCTCCACTTT. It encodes CASSPTGANNSPLHF.

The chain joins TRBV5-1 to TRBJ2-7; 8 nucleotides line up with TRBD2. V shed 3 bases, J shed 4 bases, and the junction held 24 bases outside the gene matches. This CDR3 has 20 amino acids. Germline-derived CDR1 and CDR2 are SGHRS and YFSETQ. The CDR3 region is CASSWGGDTSRGGLAYEQYF. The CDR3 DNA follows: TGCGCCAGCAGCTGGGGCGGGGACACTTCTCGGGGGGGCCTCGCGTACGAGCAGTACTTC.

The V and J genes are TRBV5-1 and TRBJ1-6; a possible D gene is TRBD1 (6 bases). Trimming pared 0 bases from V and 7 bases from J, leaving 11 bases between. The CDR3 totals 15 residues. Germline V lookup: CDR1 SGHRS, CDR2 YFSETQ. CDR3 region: CASSLGTAQNSPLHF. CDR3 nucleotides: TGCGCCAGCAGCTTGGGGACAGCCCAAAATTCACCCCTCCACTTT.

CDR3 nucleotide sequence: TGCGCCAGCAGCATCCGGGACAGACACAACACTGAAGCTTTCTTT. Translated: CASSIRDRHNTEAFF. This rearrangement joins TRBV4-1 to TRBJ1-1; 7 bases are a match to TRBD1. The CDR3 consists of 15 residues. Germline CDR1 reads MGHRA; CDR2 reads YSYEKL. V was clipped by 5 bases and J by 2 bases; unmatched bases: 8.